This T cell receptor (beta chain) was sequenced for a study of blood T cell repertoires in COVID-19 (TCRdb year 2020). Turning to the overall study: Samples from collaborators originated in the United States, Italy and Spain and spanned both the acute and convalescent phases of COVID-19. A freely available public database, intended as a resource for researchers studying the immune response to SARS-CoV-2, is where the repertoires were released. A de-identified subject ID, COVID-19 status, age in years and sex were almost always included in the sample metadata. HLA class I and class II types, where available, came from metadata supplied by the sample provider rather than from assay-based typing. The samples were drawn from the first 160 participants of the ongoing ImmuneRACE study and from 950 to 1,500 subjects provided by 6 global collaborators. Subjects who had been exposed to COVID-19, were actively infected with it, or had recovered from it provided the deeply sampled blood TCRbeta repertoires that made up the dataset. The prospective study material was composed of cDNA or gDNA derived from T cells, B-cell-depleted T cells, or PBMCs. Results and caveats for the whole study, not just this receptor: Clinical and demographic metadata were provided uncurated, with the amount varying by source and participant.

This clone was observed a handful of times. No antigen is known for it. No base-level quality is on record; no much larger clone is a single base apart. TCRbeta CDR3 regions were amplified from genomic DNA using the immunoSEQ Assay, a bias-controlled multiplex PCR. Regarding the original processing steps: Nucleated cell counts per sample were estimated from amplification of reference gene primers within the assay. To quantify the absolute abundance of each unique TCRbeta CDR3 rearrangement, sequence reads were collapsed and filtered. For each sample, productive Simpson clonality was calculated by taking the square root of Simpson's diversity index across productive rearrangements. TCRdb took this table from immuneACCESS and kept in-frame rearrangements with V and J called. Such tables lack part of the clones; where checked against another copy, unresolved V genes explain under half of the gap, and the rest is unexplained. That table supplies the V and J calls and clone size; D and trimming were determined from the DNA. A total of about 100,000 clones appear in this sample, 90% to 95% of them only once. The biggest ten clones account for 0.85% to 1% of the sample.

Each collaborating institution followed its own protocols to collect whole blood in K2EDTA tubes. For TCRbeta analysis, collaborators shipped samples in one of three forms: frozen whole blood, isolated PBMCs, or DNA extracted from either of those sample types. Counted from cysteine to phenylalanine, this CDR3 has 18 amino acids. Of the read, only the CDR3 DNA is kept; its 54 bases are in frame from base 1. Taken from the germline V gene (reference sequence), the CDR1 and CDR2 loops are SEHNR and FQNEAQ. V was cut back by 1 base and J by 0 bases, leaving a gap of 13 bases between them. The specimen sequenced was peripheral blood. Rearrangement joined TRBV7-9 to TRBJ1-6, and the D gene may be TRBD1, 6 bases matching. This receptor was obtained from a man aged 60 to 75 with acute or convalescent COVID-19. The DNA reads TGTGCCAGCAGCTTAGTACAGGGCGCGAGCTCCTATAATTCACCCCTCCACTTT. The translation is CASSLVQGASSYNSPLHF.